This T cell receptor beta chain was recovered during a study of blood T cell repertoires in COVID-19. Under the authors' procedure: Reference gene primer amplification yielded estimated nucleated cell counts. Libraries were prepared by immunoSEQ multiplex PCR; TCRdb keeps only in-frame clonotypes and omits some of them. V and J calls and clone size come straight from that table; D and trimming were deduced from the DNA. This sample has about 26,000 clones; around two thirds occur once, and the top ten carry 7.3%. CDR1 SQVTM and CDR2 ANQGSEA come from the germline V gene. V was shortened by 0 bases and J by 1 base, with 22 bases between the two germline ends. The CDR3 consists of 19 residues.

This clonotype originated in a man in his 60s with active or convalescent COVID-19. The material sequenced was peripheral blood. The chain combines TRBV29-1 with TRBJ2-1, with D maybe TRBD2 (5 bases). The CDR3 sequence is CSVEDFSPSWSGSYNEQFF. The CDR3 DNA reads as TGCAGCGTTGAAGATTTCTCTCCTTCTTGGAGCGGATCCTACAATGAGCAGTTCTTC.